A single sample is the source of the 21 T cell receptor beta chains below, sequenced in a study of STAT5B mutations in CD4+ large granular lymphocyte leukemia. The method was immunoSEQ multiplex PCR; TCRdb's version includes in-frame clones alone and lacks a portion of them. The data hold about 5,000 clones, with roughly 73% observed a single time. The specimen sequenced was PBMCs. The receptors were sampled from a man aged 80 or over with CD4+ T-cell large granular lymphocyte leukemia.

This chain joins TRBV19 and TRBJ2-3; possible D gene TRBD1, 5 bases. V dropped 4 bases and J dropped 0 bases, with 11 bases sitting between them. The CDR3 is 15 residues long. From germline, CDR1 is LNHDA and CDR2 SQIVND (reference sequence). DNA for the CDR3: TGTGCCAGTAGTACCGGACATACTAGCACAGATACGCAGTATTTT. It translates to CASSTGHTSTDTQYF.

The rearrangement uses TRBV25-1 and TRBJ1-1; D not certain. V lost 8 bases to trimming and J lost 1 base, with 11 bases between them. CDR1 and CDR2 from the germline V gene are MGHDK and SYGVNS. The CDR3 is 13 residues long. CDR3 DNA sequence: TGTGCCAGCGCTCTGGGCGGGAACACTGAAGCTTTCTTT. Its protein is CASALGGNTEAFF.

V is TRBV27 and J is TRBJ1-2; D possibly corresponds to TRBD1 (5 bases). The length of the CDR3 is 12 residues. Germline CDR1 and CDR2: MNHEY and SMNVEV (reference sequence). V lost 2 bases and J 5 bases, leaving 6 bases between the germline ends. CDR3 DNA sequence: TGTGCCAGCAGTTTACGGGGGTATGGCTACACCTTC. Encoded protein: CASSLRGYGYTF.

V is TRBV28 and J is TRBJ1-2; D remains ambiguous. The CDR3 loop spans 17 amino acids. V was shortened by 2 bases and J by 3 bases, with 19 bases between the two germline ends. CDR1 and CDR2 from the germline V gene are MDHEN and SYDVKM. The CDR3 DNA follows: TGTGCCAGCAGTTTAGCGACCGACACTCCTGGGGACTATGGCTACACCTTC. Residues: CASSLATDTPGDYGYTF.

In nucleotides, the CDR3 is TGTGCCAGCAGCCTTGTCGGGACCGACTACAATGAGCAGTTCTTC. Residues: CASSLVGTDYNEQFF. This rearrangement joins TRBV7-3 to TRBJ2-1; D may correspond to TRBD1 or TRBD2 (5 bases each). V was pared by 5 bases and J by 3 bases, with 14 bases between. This CDR3 comprises 15 residues. In germline, CDR1 is SGHTA, CDR2 FQGTGA.

This clone was observed a handful of times. CDR3 bases: TGTGCCAGTAGTATTCCACGGACAGTCTCTGGGGCCAACGTCCTGACTTTC. This gives the protein CASSIPRTVSGANVLTF. The J gene is TRBJ2-6, the V gene TRBV19; TRBD1 might be the D (6 bases). Trimming took off 3 bases at V and 0 bases at J, with 12 bases between the two ends. The CDR3 consists of 17 residues. Germline-derived CDR1 and CDR2 are LNHDA and SQIVND (reference sequence).

This clone appeared a single time. The chain has TRBV10-1 and TRBJ1-1; 8 bases line up with TRBD1. Germline trimming cut 6 bases from V and 5 bases from J; bases unmatched to any gene: 5. Looked up from germline, CDR1 is WNHNN and CDR2 is SYGVQD (reference sequence). The CDR3 has 13 amino acids. The CDR3 spells CASSDRGGTEAFF. For the CDR3, the DNA is TGCGCCAGCAGCGACAGGGGAGGAACTGAAGCTTTCTTT.

This clone appeared a few times. The chain links TRBV27 to TRBJ2-7; 12 bases map to TRBD2. Germline-derived CDR1 and CDR2 are MNHEY and SMNVEV (reference sequence). The CDR3 sequence is 15 residues long. J lost 3 bases, V lost 6 bases, and 6 bases had no gene match. As DNA, the CDR3 is TGTGCCAGCAGCCCTGGACTAGCGGGATTCTACGAGCAGTACTTC. This encodes CASSPGLAGFYEQYF.

This clone ranks as medium-sized. V gene TRBV2 combines with J gene TRBJ1-1; 8 bases are a match to TRBD1. This CDR3 is built from 14 residues. The V segment lost 6 bases and the J segment 0 bases; nucleotides outside the gene matches: 3. Germline V CDR1 and CDR2: SNHLY, FYNNEI. CDR3 DNA: TGTGCCAGCAGACGGACAGGGATGAACACTGAAGCTTTCTTT. This sequence encodes CASRRTGMNTEAFF.

This clone was seen a few times. The rearrangement uses TRBV29-1 and TRBJ1-1, with D tentatively TRBD1 (5 bases). This CDR3 has 13 amino acids. The V end was cut by 4 bases, the J end by 4 bases, with 13 bases between. The germline gives CDR1 SQVTM, CDR2 ANQGSEA. DNA for the CDR3: TGCAGCGTTGTCTGGGGACGGGCCACTGAAGCTTTCTTT. This sequence encodes CSVVWGRATEAFF. Based on the CDR3 plus reference TRBV29-1 and TRBJ1-1, the full variable domain is SAVISQKPSRDICQRGTSLTIQCQVDSQVTMMFWYRQQPGQSLTLIATANQGSEATYESGFVIDKFPISRPNLTFSTLTVSNMSPEDSSIYLCSVVWGRATEAFFGQGTRLTVV.

The chain couples TRBV5-8 to TRBJ1-2, with D perhaps TRBD1 (6 bases). This CDR3 region has 13 residues. Germline CDR1 reads SGHTS; CDR2 reads YDEGEE. Trimming removed 5 bases from V and 8 bases from J, with 16 bases in between. The CDR3: CASRGTHRDGYTF. In nucleotides, the CDR3 is TGTGCCAGCAGGGGGACGCACAGGGACGGCTACACCTTC.

The CDR3 here is CASSFPGTGGRGYTF. DNA of the CDR3: TGTGCCAGCAGCTTCCCCGGGACAGGGGGCAGAGGCTACACCTTC. The rearrangement uses TRBV7-2 and TRBJ1-2; TRBD1 matches 12 bases. This CDR3 is 15 amino acids long. Germline V gene sequence: CDR1 SGHTA, CDR2 FQGNSA. After removal of 3 bases from V and 8 bases from J, the junction contained 7 bases not matched to a gene.

The V call is TRBV9, the J call TRBJ1-2; TRBD1 is a possible D gene (5 bases). The CDR3 runs to 16 residues. The V gene lost 0 bases and the J gene lost 4 bases, with 16 bases spanning the gap. Per germline, CDR1 SGDLS and CDR2 YYNGEE. CDR3 residues: CASSVAMSGDAYGYTF. CDR3 coding DNA: TGTGCCAGCAGCGTAGCTATGTCTGGGGACGCCTATGGCTACACCTTC.

CDR3 protein: CASSPGQGVNTEAFF. The CDR3, as DNA: TGTGCCAGCAGCCCCGGACAGGGGGTAAACACTGAAGCTTTCTTT. This chain joins TRBV25-1 and TRBJ1-1; 10 bases agree with TRBD1. Unmatched junction bases numbered 6, after V lost 6 bases and J lost 2 bases. The length of the CDR3 is 15 residues. Per the germline V gene, CDR1 is MGHDK and CDR2 is SYGVNS.

This chain uses TRBV7-8 with TRBJ1-2; a possible D gene is TRBD1 (5 bases). V was clipped by 8 bases and J by 8 bases, with 15 bases between them. Germline CDR1 and CDR2: SGHVS and FQNEAQ. The CDR3 length is 12 residues. The CDR3 DNA is TGTGCCAGCCTCGGGGGAGTCGACGGCTACACCTTC. Translation: CASLGGVDGYTF.

The chain has TRBV9 and TRBJ1-1; D not resolved. Trimming cost V 3 bases and J 1 base, with 7 bases left between them. CDR1 is SGDLS, CDR2 YYNGEE, per germline. CDR3 length equals 13 residues. The CDR3 nucleotides are TGTGCCAGCAGCGGGGGTCCGAACACTGAAGCTTTCTTT. It yields the protein CASSGGPNTEAFF.

The V gene is TRBV30, the J gene TRBJ2-2; 12 nucleotides match TRBD1. With V trimmed by 1 base and J by 5 bases, 8 bases remained unmatched. Per germline, CDR1 GTSNPN and CDR2 SVGIG (reference sequence). This CDR3 contains 17 residues. This CDR3 reads CAWSAGTGGPLTGELFF. The CDR3 DNA reads as TGTGCCTGGAGTGCCGGGACAGGGGGCCCTCTGACCGGGGAGCTGTTTTTT.

The chain recombines TRBV27 with TRBJ2-5; 10 bases agree with TRBD1. The J call is uncertain, as TRBJ2-7 better fits the DNA end. This CDR3 has 12 residues. Germline CDR1 reads MNHEY; CDR2 reads SMNVEV (reference sequence). CDR3 protein: CASRDRGYEQYF. As DNA, the CDR3 is TGTGCCAGCAGGGACAGGGGGTACGAGCAGTACTTC.

The J gene is TRBJ2-1, the V gene TRBV9, with TRBD2 matching 7 bases. V lost 2 bases, J lost 3 bases, and 8 bases stayed unmatched. CDR3 length: 16 residues. In germline, CDR1 is SGDLS, CDR2 YYNGEE. CDR3 region: CASSVGWRDYYNEQFF. The CDR3 nucleotides are TGTGCCAGCAGCGTTGGTTGGCGGGACTACTACAATGAGCAGTTCTTC.

The chain links TRBV5-6 to TRBJ2-7, with D perhaps matching TRBD2 (5 bases). Trimming stripped 4 bases from V and 2 bases from J, with 7 bases between. The CDR3 length is 12 residues. Per the germline V gene, CDR1 is SGHDT and CDR2 is YYEEEE. CDR3 in DNA: TGTGCCAGCAGCCTCGGGACCTACGAGCAGTACTTC. Its protein is CASSLGTYEQYF. Full variable domain (outside the CDR3, taken from reference TRBV5-6 and TRBJ2-7): DAGVTQSPTHLIKTRGQQVTLRCSPKSGHDTVSWYQQALGQGPQFIFQYYEEEERQRGNFPDRFSGHQFPNYSSELNVNALLLGDSALYLCASSLGTYEQYFGPGTRLTVT.

The chain couples TRBV5-6 to TRBJ2-5; unclear D gene. The tail of the sequence fits TRBJ2-7 better, so the J call may be wrong. Germline V gene data show CDR1 as SGHDT and CDR2 as YYEEEE. There are 13 residues in the CDR3. CDR3 bases: TGTGCCAGCAGCCGAGGAACAGCCTACGAGCAGTACTTC. Translated: CASSRGTAYEQYF.